This TCR beta chain was found in a study of neoadjuvant anti-PD-1 for oral cavity cancer. Libraries were prepared by immunoSEQ multiplex PCR; TCRdb keeps only in-frame clonotypes and omits some of them. The sample records over 7,500 clones, over 65% being singletons. This CDR3 has 15 amino acids. Trimming removed 1 base at V and 7 bases at J, with 15 bases between. The germline V gene encodes CDR1 SGHRS and CDR2 YFSETQ. Time point given: after neoadjuvant nivolumab, at surgical resection. This sequence joins TRBV5-1 and TRBJ2-1, with D tentatively TRBD2 (6 bases). The source of this sequence is a person between 40 and 79 years old with oral cavity squamous cell carcinoma. The sample in question was PBMCs, obtained after nivolumab (anti-PD-1) treatment. CDR3 sequence reads: CASSLRSGFLNEQFF. CDR3 nucleotides: TGCGCCAGCAGCTTGAGAAGCGGGTTCCTAAATGAGCAGTTCTTC.